The 3 T cell receptor beta chains presented below share a single source sample, sequenced in a study of blood T cells in healthy people across ages. It was with a sample-barcoded 5' primer and a J-beta primer mix that a second PCR of roughly 6 to 12 cycles was run. TCRdb reprocessed the 5' RACE reads via MiXCR and lists one record per CDR3 protein. The table records some 1,800,000 distinct CDR3 sequences, about 39% of them present only once. Sequenced material: blood. Every receptor here comes from a human donor in good health.

The table lists this clonotype with a few counts. The V and J genes are TRBV5-1 and TRBJ2-7, with 8 bases matching TRBD2. CDR3 length: 16 amino acids. Germline CDR1 reads SGHRS; CDR2 reads YFSETQ. V lost 1 base, J lost 4 bases, and 10 bases stayed unmatched. CDR3 DNA: TGCGCCAGCAGCTTGCGGCTAGCGGGTGTGGGGTACGAGCAGTACTTC. This gives the protein CASSLRLAGVGYEQYF.

The J gene is TRBJ2-1, the V gene TRBV3-1, with D possibly TRBD2 on 5 matching bases. Germline V gene sequence: CDR1 LGHDT, CDR2 YNNKEL (reference sequence). The CDR3 loop spans 13 amino acids. V lost 5 bases to trimming and J lost 9 bases, with 14 bases between them. The CDR3 DNA reads as TGTGCCAGCAGCTTTCTTCTAGCTAGTGAGCAGTTCTTC. Translated: CASSFLLASEQFF.

The table lists this clonotype with a few counts. The chain carries TRBV9 and TRBJ2-5, with D possibly being TRBD1 (6 bases). Germline CDR1 is SGDLS and CDR2 is YYNGEE. CDR3 length: 15 residues. With 4 bases removed from V and 0 bases from J, the gap between germline ends came to 13 bases. Here the CDR3 DNA reads TGTGCCAGCAGCACCGAGGACAGAGACCAAGAGACCCAGTACTTC. It is translated as CASSTEDRDQETQYF.